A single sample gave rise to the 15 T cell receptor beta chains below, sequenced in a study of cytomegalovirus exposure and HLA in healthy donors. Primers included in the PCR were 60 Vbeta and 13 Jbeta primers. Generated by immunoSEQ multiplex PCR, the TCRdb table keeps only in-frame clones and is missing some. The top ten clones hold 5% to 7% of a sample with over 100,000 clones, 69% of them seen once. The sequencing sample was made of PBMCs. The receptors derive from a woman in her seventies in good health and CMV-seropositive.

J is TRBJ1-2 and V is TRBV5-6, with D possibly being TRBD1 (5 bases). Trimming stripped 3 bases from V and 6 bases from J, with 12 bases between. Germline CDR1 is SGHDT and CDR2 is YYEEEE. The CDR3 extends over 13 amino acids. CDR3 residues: CASSSDTLHGYTF. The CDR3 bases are TGTGCCAGCAGCTCGGACACTCTCCATGGCTACACCTTC.

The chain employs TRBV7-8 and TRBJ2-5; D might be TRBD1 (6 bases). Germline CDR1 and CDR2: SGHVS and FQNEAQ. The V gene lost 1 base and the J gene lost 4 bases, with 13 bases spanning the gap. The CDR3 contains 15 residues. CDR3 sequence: CASSLGTGLGETQYF. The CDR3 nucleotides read TGTGCCAGCAGCTTAGGAACAGGGTTGGGAGAGACCCAGTACTTC.

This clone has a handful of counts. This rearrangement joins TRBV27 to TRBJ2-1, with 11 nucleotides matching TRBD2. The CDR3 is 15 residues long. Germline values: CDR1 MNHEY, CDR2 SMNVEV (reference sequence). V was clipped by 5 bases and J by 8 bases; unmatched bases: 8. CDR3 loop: CASSGLAGGEDEQFF. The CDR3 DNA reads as TGTGCCAGCAGTGGGCTAGCGGGGGGAGAGGATGAGCAGTTCTTC.

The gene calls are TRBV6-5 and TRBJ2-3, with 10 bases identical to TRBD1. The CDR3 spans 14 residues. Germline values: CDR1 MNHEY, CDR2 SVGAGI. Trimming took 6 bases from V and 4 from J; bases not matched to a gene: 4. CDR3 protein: CASRAGTGADTQYF. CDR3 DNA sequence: TGTGCCAGCAGAGCCGGGACAGGGGCAGATACGCAGTATTTT.

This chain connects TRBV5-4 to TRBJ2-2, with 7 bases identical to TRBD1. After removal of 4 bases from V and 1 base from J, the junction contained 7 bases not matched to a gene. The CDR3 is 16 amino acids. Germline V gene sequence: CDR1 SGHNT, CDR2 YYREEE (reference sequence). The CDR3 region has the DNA TGTGCCAGCAGCAAGAGGACAGGACAGAACACCGGGGAGCTGTTTTTT. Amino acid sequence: CASSKRTGQNTGELFF.

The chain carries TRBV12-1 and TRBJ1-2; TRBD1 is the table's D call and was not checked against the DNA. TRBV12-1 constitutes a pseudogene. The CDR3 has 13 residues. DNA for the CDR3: TGTGCCATCCCTCCGGGACAGGGGGATGGCTACACCTTC. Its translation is CAIPPGQGDGYTF.

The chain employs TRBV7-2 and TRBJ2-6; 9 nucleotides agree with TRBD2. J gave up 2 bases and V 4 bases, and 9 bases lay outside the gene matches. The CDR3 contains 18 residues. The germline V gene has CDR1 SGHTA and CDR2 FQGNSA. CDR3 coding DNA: TGTGCCAGCAGCTGGAGTGCGGGGGGGCACGCTGGGGCCAACGTCCTGACTTTC. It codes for CASSWSAGGHAGANVLTF.

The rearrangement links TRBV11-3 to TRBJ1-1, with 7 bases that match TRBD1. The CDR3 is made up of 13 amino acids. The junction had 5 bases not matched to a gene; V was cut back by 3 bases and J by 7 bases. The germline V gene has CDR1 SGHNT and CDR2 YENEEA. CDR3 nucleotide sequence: TGTGCCAGCAGCTTGGGACAGCCCGGTGAAGCTTTCTTT. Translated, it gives CASSLGQPGEAFF. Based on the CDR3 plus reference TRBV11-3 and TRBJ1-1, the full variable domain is EAGVVQSPRYKIIEKKQPVAFWCNPISGHNTLYWYLQNLGQGPELLIRYENEEAVDDSQLPKDRFSAERLKGVDSTLKIQPAELGDSAVYLCASSLGQPGEAFFGQGTRLTVV.

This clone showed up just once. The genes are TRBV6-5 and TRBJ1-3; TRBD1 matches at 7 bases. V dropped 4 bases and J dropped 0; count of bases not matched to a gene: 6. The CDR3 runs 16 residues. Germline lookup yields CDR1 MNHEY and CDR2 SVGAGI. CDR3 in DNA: TGTGCCAGCAGTTGGGGACAGCCCAGCTCTGGAAACACCATATATTTT. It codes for CASSWGQPSSGNTIYF.

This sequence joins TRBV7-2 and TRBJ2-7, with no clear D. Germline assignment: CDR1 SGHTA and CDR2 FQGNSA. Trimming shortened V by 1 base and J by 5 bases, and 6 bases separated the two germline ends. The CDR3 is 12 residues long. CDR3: CASSLGADEQYF. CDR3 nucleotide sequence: TGTGCCAGCAGCTTAGGGGCAGACGAGCAGTACTTC.

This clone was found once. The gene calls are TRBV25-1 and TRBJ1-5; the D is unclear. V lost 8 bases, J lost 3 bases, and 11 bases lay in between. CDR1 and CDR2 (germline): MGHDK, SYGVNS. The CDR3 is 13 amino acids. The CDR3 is CASAVGYNQPQHF. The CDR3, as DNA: TGTGCCAGCGCGGTCGGTTACAATCAGCCCCAGCATTTT.

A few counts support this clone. Written as DNA, the CDR3 is TGTGCCAGCAGCACCGAGAGGACAGGGCATGGGGAAAAACTGTTTTTT. It translates to CASSTERTGHGEKLFF. The V call is TRBV13, the J call TRBJ1-4; 8 bases line up with TRBD1. J lost 8 bases, V lost 5 bases, and 13 bases had no gene match. Germline CDR1 PRHDT, CDR2 FYEKMQ (reference sequence). The CDR3 has 16 amino acids.

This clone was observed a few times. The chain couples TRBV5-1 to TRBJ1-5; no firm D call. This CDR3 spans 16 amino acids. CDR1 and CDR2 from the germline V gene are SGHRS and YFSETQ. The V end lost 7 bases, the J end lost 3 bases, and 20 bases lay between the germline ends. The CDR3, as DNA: TGCGCCAGCCGCGTAGATGGGAGGGCAGACAATCAGCCCCAGCATTTT. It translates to CASRVDGRADNQPQHF.

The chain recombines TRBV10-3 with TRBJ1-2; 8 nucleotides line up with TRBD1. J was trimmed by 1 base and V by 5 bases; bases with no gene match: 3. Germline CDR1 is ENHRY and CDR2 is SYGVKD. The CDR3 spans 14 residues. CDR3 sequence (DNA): TGTGCCATCAGTCCACAGGGGGGTAACTATGGCTACACCTTC. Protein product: CAISPQGGNYGYTF.

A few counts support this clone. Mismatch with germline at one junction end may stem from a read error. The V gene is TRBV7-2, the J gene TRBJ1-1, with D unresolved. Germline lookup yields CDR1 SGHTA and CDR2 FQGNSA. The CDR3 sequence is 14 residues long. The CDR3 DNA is TGTGCCAGCAGCTTAGGGCCGGGGAACTCTGAAGCTTTCTTT. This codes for CASSLGPGNSEAFF.